These 24 T cell receptor beta chains came from one sample sequenced in a study of T cells in localized non-small cell lung cancer. The method was immunoSEQ multiplex PCR; TCRdb's version includes in-frame clones alone and lacks a portion of them. Of 75,000 to 90,000 clones detected, 84% appear once; the ten largest clones hold under 3.5%. Here the sequenced sample was peripheral blood, taken before any cancer treatment. The receptor source for this set is a man aged 35 to 69 with stage I lung adenocarcinoma.

CDR3 sequence: CATSRDLGTGNEKLFF. The DNA for the CDR3 is TGTGCCACCAGCAGAGATTTAGGGACAGGGAATGAAAAACTGTTTTTT. The chain has TRBV15 and TRBJ1-4; 9 bases fit TRBD1. Germline trimming cut 0 bases from V and 5 bases from J; bases unmatched to any gene: 4. Germline CDR1 LNHNV, CDR2 YYDKDF (reference sequence). The CDR3 consists of 16 residues.

The chain couples TRBV19 to TRBJ2-1, with TRBD1 identical over 11 bases. The CDR3 totals 15 residues. The J segment lost 2 bases and the V segment lost 4 bases, leaving 1 base of the junction unmatched. Per germline, CDR1 LNHDA and CDR2 SQIVND (reference sequence). The chain's CDR3 is CASSKGQGAYNEQFF. CDR3 DNA: TGTGCCAGTAGTAAGGGACAGGGGGCCTACAATGAGCAGTTCTTC.

The rearrangement joins TRBV4-2 to TRBJ2-5; D is tentatively TRBD1 or TRBD2 (5 bases each). V lost 4 bases and J 10 bases, leaving 19 bases between the germline ends. This CDR3 region has 14 residues. Per germline, CDR1 LGHNA and CDR2 YNFKEQ. This CDR3 is CASSLELRAEVQYF. The CDR3 DNA is TGTGCCAGCAGCCTAGAACTCAGGGCGGAGGTCCAGTACTTC.

The chain joins TRBV7-2 to TRBJ2-7; D uncertain. Germline V CDR1 and CDR2: SGHTA, FQGNSA. The length of the CDR3 is 11 residues. Trimming stripped 7 bases from V and 3 bases from J, with 7 bases between. The DNA for the CDR3 is TGTGCCAGCACCTTTCGCTACGAGCAGTACTTC. Translating it yields CASTFRYEQYF.

J is TRBJ2-4 and V is TRBV19; D gene unclear. V shed 6 bases and J shed 0 bases, with 18 bases lying between them. Germline V CDR1 and CDR2: LNHDA, SQIVND (reference sequence). This CDR3 is 17 amino acids long. The CDR3 region is CASSITGSTLAKNIQYF. The CDR3 coding sequence is TGTGCCAGTAGCATCACCGGATCCACTCTAGCCAAAAACATTCAGTACTTC. Full variable domain (remainder filled in from reference TRBV19 and TRBJ2-4): DGGITQSPKYLFRKEGQNVTLSCEQNLNHDAMYWYRQDPGQGLRLIYYSQIVNDFQKGDIAEGYSVSREKKESFPLTVTSAQKNPTAFYLCASSITGSTLAKNIQYFGAGTRLSVL.

This chain joins TRBV5-1 and TRBJ2-7; D assignment may be TRBD1 or TRBD2 (5 bases each). The germline CDR1 and CDR2 sequences are SGHRS and YFSETQ. CDR3 size: 13 residues. Trimming pared 7 bases from V and 7 bases from J, leaving 18 bases between. The chain's CDR3 is CASRGSHPVEQYF. The CDR3, as DNA: TGCGCCAGCCGGGGCTCGCACCCGGTGGAGCAGTACTTC. Filled out from reference TRBV5-1 and TRBJ2-7, the complete variable domain reads KAGVTQTPRYLIKTRGQQVTLSCSPISGHRSVSWYQQTPGQGLQFLFEYFSETQRNKGNFPGRFSGRQFSNSRSEMNVSTLELGDSALYLCASRGSHPVEQYFGPGTRLTVT.

The chain is built from TRBV5-6 and TRBJ1-2; 7 nucleotides agree with TRBD1. Germline CDR1 SGHDT, CDR2 YYEEEE. This CDR3 contains 15 residues. Trimming cost V 1 base and J 4 bases; bases outside gene matches: 7. The CDR3 coding sequence is TGTGCCAGCAGCTTGCCCCAGGGGGATAGCTATGGCTACACCTTC. Amino acids: CASSLPQGDSYGYTF.

The chain joins TRBV19 to TRBJ2-5, with D tentatively TRBD2 (5 bases). With 5 bases removed from V and 3 bases from J, the gap between germline ends came to 13 bases. Per germline, CDR1 LNHDA and CDR2 SQIVND (reference sequence). The CDR3 extends over 14 amino acids. Here the CDR3 reads CASSQLDWEETQYF. The DNA for the CDR3 is TGTGCCAGTAGTCAATTGGACTGGGAAGAGACCCAGTACTTC.

The genes are TRBV18 and TRBJ2-3; a weak D match, TRBD1 (6 bases). The CDR3 covers 15 residues. Germline V CDR1 and CDR2: KGHSH, LQKENI. V lost 4 bases to trimming and J lost 0 bases, with 11 bases between them. CDR3 sequence reads: CASSLGTLSTDTQYF. The CDR3 nucleotides are TGTGCCAGCTCACTTGGGACACTCAGCACAGATACGCAGTATTTT. Full variable domain (rest looked up from reference TRBV18 and TRBJ2-3): NAGVMQNPRHLVRRRGQEARLRCSPMKGHSHVYWYRQLPEEGLKFMVYLQKENIIDESGMPKERFSAEFPKEGPSILRIQQVVRGDSAAYFCASSLGTLSTDTQYFGPGTRLTVL.

The chain recombines TRBV6-5 with TRBJ1-1, with unresolved D. V was trimmed by 2 bases and J by 1 base, leaving 8 bases between them. CDR3 length: 14 amino acids. Per germline, CDR1 MNHEY and CDR2 SVGAGI. CDR3 residues: CASSYGLWNTEAFF. The DNA of the CDR3 is TGTGCCAGCAGTTACGGACTTTGGAACACTGAAGCTTTCTTT.

This clone was detected only once. The chain couples TRBV5-6 to TRBJ2-7; 7 bases are a match to TRBD1. The germline gives CDR1 SGHDT, CDR2 YYEEEE. V lost 2 bases and J lost 5; bases outside the gene matches: 10. This CDR3 region has 15 residues. In DNA, the CDR3 is TGTGCCAGCAGCTTTTACAGGGGTTCCCTCCACGAGCAGTACTTC. It encodes CASSFYRGSLHEQYF.

The CDR3 DNA is TGTGCCAGCAGTGAAAGAGGGACTAGCGGACTCAAAAACATTCAGTACTTC. The encoded protein is CASSERGTSGLKNIQYF. This sequence joins TRBV2 and TRBJ2-4; 11 bases line up with TRBD2. This CDR3 has 17 residues. CDR1 and CDR2 from the germline V gene are SNHLY and FYNNEI. V lost 2 bases to trimming and J lost 3 bases; unmatched junction nucleotides: 6.

CDR3 region: CASSYPGTGGQQYF. The CDR3 nucleotides are TGTGCCAGCAGTTACCCGGGGACAGGGGGCCAACAGTACTTC. V usage is TRBV6-5 and J usage is TRBJ2-7, with 12 bases that match TRBD1. The J segment lost 10 bases and the V segment lost 2 bases, leaving 6 bases of the junction unmatched. Germline loops: CDR1 MNHEY, CDR2 SVGAGI. The CDR3 is 14 amino acids.

This clone was counted once. The chain recombines TRBV5-1 with TRBJ1-2; D is unclear. CDR3 length: 12 residues. The germline gives CDR1 SGHRS, CDR2 YFSETQ. V was trimmed by 0 bases and J by 8 bases, leaving 8 bases between them. CDR3 residues: CASSLGGKGYTF. In DNA, the CDR3 is TGCGCCAGCAGCTTGGGTGGAAAAGGCTACACCTTC.

V gene TRBV5-6 combines with J gene TRBJ2-7; possible D gene TRBD2, 5 bases. Trimming left V 0 bases short and J 0 bases short, with 19 bases between. The CDR3 consists of 18 residues. CDR1 is SGHDT, CDR2 YYEEEE, per germline. CDR3 amino acids: CASSLEVSAGPGSYEQYF. CDR3 in DNA: TGTGCCAGCAGCTTGGAAGTGTCCGCGGGTCCGGGCTCCTACGAGCAGTACTTC.

A remark on this clone: Additional DNA sequences in this sample encode the identical CDR3. The chain has TRBV10-3 and TRBJ2-3; D ambiguous. From germline, CDR1 is ENHRY and CDR2 SYGVKD. The CDR3 has 16 amino acids. Trimming left V 0 bases short and J 0 bases short, with 10 bases between. This chain's CDR3 is CAISESSGYSTDTQYF. The DNA of the CDR3 is TGTGCCATCAGTGAGTCTTCGGGCTATAGCACAGATACGCAGTATTTT.

This sequence joins TRBV30 and TRBJ2-3; 12 bases align to TRBD2. Germline V lookup: CDR1 GTSNPN, CDR2 SVGIG (reference sequence). CDR3 length equals 15 residues. J was trimmed by 7 bases and V by 1 base; bases with no gene match: 6. The CDR3: CAWSDRLAGVYTQYF. The CDR3 DNA reads as TGTGCCTGGAGTGACAGACTAGCGGGAGTATATACGCAGTATTTT.

This clone was seen a single time. The J gene is TRBJ1-2, the V gene TRBV5-6; 9 positions match TRBD1. CDR1 is SGHDT and CDR2 is YYEEEE in the germline V gene. The CDR3 runs to 18 residues. With V trimmed by 6 bases and J by 2 bases, 17 bases remained unmatched. As DNA, the CDR3 is TGTGCCAGCACCCTAACCGGGACAGGGTTCAGTATCAACTATGGCTACACCTTC. It codes for CASTLTGTGFSINYGYTF.

This clone is labeled as medium-sized (0.01 to 0.1%). This chain uses TRBV5-1 with TRBJ2-7; 14 bases align to TRBD2. Germline CDR1 SGHRS, CDR2 YFSETQ. The CDR3 consists of 16 residues. Unmatched junction bases numbered 13, after V lost 3 bases and J lost 11 bases. CDR3 protein: CASSSAGTSGRSVKYF. As DNA, the CDR3 is TGCGCCAGCAGCTCCGCGGGGACTAGCGGGAGATCCGTGAAGTACTTC.

The chain uses TRBV10-1 and TRBJ2-2; 8 positions agree with TRBD2. V shed 5 bases and J 5 bases; nucleotides not matched to a gene: 1. The CDR3 sequence is 13 residues long. CDR1 WNHNN and CDR2 SYGVQD come from the germline V gene (reference sequence). CDR3 in DNA: TGCGCCAGCAGTCCGGGGGGGACCGGGGAGCTGTTTTTT. Translating gives CASSPGGTGELFF.

The chain uses TRBV5-6 and TRBJ2-4; 8 bases map to TRBD2. Looked up from germline, CDR1 is SGHDT and CDR2 is YYEEEE. The CDR3 has 16 amino acids. Trimming cost V 0 bases and J 5 bases; bases outside gene matches: 7. The CDR3 loop is CASSLGLAPGENIQYF. CDR3 DNA sequence: TGTGCCAGCAGCTTGGGACTAGCGCCCGGAGAAAACATTCAGTACTTC. Full variable domain (missing parts from reference TRBV5-6 and TRBJ2-4): DAGVTQSPTHLIKTRGQQVTLRCSPKSGHDTVSWYQQALGQGPQFIFQYYEEEERQRGNFPDRFSGHQFPNYSSELNVNALLLGDSALYLCASSLGLAPGENIQYFGAGTRLSVL.

The chain employs TRBV27 and TRBJ1-2; D remains unclear. Germline V CDR1 and CDR2: MNHEY, SMNVEV (reference sequence). V was pared by 4 bases and J by 6 bases, with 9 bases between. There are 12 residues in the CDR3. Here the CDR3 reads CASSYRPNGYTF. Written as DNA, the CDR3 is TGTGCCAGCAGTTACCGCCCCAATGGCTACACCTTC.

This chain joins TRBV9 and TRBJ1-1; a weak D match, TRBD1 (5 bases). The ends were cut back, 4 bases at V and 1 base at J, with 11 bases in the middle. The CDR3 contains 14 residues. Germline V gene lookup returns CDR1 SGDLS and CDR2 YYNGEE. CDR3 DNA: TGTGCCAGCAGCCCTGGACAACCGAACACTGAAGCTTTCTTT. It codes for CASSPGQPNTEAFF.

The table lists this clone with a count of one. The chain joins TRBV29-1 to TRBJ2-7, with a weak D call TRBD2 (5 bases). CDR1 SQVTM and CDR2 ANQGSEA come from the germline V gene. This CDR3 comprises 12 residues. V gave up 7 bases and J gave up 0 bases, with 10 bases separating them. The CDR3 DNA reads TGCAGCGCCCTAGGAGGCTCCTACGAGCAGTACTTC. Protein: CSALGGSYEQYF.